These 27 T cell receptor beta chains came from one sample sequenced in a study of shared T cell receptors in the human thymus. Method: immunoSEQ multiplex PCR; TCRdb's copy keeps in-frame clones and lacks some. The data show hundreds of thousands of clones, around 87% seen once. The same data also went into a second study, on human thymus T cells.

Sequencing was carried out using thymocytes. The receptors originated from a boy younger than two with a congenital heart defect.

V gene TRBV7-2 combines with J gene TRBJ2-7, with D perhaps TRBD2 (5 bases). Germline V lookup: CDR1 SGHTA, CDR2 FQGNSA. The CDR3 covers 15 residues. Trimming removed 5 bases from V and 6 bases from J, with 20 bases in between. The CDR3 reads CASSIPVASSLEQYF. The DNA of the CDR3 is TGTGCCAGCAGCATACCAGTGGCTAGCTCCCTCGAGCAGTACTTC.

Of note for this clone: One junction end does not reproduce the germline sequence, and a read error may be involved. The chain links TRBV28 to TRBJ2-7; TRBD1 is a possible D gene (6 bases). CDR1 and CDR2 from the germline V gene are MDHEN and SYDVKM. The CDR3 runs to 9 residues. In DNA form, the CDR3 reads TGTGCCAGCAGCCCCAGGGACAACTTC. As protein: CASSPRDNF.

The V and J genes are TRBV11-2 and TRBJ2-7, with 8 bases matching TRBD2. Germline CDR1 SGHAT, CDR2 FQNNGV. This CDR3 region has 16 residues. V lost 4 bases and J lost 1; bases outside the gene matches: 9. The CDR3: CASSSPGGGSSYEQYF. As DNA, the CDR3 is TGTGCCAGCAGCTCGCCGGGAGGGGGATCGTCCTACGAGCAGTACTTC.

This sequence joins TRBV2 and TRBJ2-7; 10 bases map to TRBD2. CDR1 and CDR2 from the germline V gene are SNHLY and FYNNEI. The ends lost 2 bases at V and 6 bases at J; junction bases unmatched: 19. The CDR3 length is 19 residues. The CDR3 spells CASSEPELGLADMFGEQYF. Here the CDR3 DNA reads TGTGCCAGCAGTGAACCAGAACTCGGACTAGCGGACATGTTTGGCGAGCAGTACTTC. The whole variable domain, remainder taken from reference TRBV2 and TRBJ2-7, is EPEVTQTPSHQVTQMGQEVILRCVPISNHLYFYWYRQILGQKVEFLVSFYNNEISEKSEIFDDQFSVERPDGSNFTLKIRSTKLEDSAMYFCASSEPELGLADMFGEQYFGPGTRLTVT.

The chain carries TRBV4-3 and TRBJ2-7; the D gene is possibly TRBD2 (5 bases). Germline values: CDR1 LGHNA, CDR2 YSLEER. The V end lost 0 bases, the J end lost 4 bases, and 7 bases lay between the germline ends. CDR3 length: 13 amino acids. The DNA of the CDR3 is TGCGCCAGCAGCCAAGAGTCGGGGTACGAGCAGTACTTC. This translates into CASSQESGYEQYF.

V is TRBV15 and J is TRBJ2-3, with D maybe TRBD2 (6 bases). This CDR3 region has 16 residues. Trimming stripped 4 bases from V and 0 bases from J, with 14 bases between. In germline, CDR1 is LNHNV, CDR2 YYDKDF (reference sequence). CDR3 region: CATSTLLASSTDTQYF. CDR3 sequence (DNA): TGTGCCACCAGCACCCTTCTAGCGTCTAGCACAGATACGCAGTATTTT.

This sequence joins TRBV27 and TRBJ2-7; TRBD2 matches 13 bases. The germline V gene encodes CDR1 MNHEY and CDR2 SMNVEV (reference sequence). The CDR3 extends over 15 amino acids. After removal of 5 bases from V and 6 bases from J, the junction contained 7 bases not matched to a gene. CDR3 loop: CASSPPGLAGFEQYF. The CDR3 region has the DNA TGTGCCAGCAGTCCGCCGGGACTAGCGGGGTTCGAGCAGTACTTC.

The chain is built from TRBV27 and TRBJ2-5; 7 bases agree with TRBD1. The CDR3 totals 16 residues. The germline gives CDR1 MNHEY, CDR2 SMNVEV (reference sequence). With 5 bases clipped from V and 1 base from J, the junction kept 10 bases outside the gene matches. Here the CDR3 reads CASSDKGGAVQETQYF. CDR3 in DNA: TGTGCCAGCAGTGACAAAGGGGGCGCGGTCCAAGAGACCCAGTACTTC.

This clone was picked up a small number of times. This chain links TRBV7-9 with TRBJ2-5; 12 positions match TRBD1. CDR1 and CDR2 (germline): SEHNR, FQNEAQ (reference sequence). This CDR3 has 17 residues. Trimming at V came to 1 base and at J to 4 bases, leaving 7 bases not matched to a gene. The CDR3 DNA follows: TGTGCCAGCAGCTTAGTCCCGGGACAGGGGGCTGTAGAGACCCAGTACTTC. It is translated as CASSLVPGQGAVETQYF.

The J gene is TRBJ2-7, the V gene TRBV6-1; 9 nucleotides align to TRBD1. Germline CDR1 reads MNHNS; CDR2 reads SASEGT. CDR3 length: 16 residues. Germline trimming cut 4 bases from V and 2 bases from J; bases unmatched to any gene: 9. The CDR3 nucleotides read TGTGCCAGCAGTGTTGGCCCGGGACAGGGAGCCTACGAGCAGTACTTC. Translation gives CASSVGPGQGAYEQYF.

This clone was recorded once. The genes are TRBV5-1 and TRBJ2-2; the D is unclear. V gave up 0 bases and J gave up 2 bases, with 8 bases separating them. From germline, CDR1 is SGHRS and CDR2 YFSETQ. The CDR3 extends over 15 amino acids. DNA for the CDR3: TGCGCCAGCAGCTTGGCCTGGCAAAACACCGGGGAGCTGTTTTTT. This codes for CASSLAWQNTGELFF.

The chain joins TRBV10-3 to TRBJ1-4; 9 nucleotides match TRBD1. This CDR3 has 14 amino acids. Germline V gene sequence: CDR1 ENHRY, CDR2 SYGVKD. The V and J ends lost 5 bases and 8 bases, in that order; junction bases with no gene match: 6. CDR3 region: CAISSTGGTEKLFF. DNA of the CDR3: TGTGCCATCAGTTCGACAGGGGGGACGGAAAAACTGTTTTTT.

CDR3 residues: CASGLVRGSGNTIYF. As DNA, the CDR3 is TGTGCTAGTGGTTTGGTAAGAGGCTCTGGAAACACCATATATTTT. V gene TRBV12-5 combines with J gene TRBJ1-3; D is ambiguous. The CDR3 has 15 amino acids. Between the trimmed V and J ends, which lost 0 bases and 0 bases, there was a span of 6 bases. Germline V CDR1 and CDR2: LGHNT, FRNRAP.

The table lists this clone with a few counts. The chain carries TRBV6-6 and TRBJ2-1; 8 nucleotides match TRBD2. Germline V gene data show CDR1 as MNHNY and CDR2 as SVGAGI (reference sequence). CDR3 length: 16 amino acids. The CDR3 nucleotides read TGTGCTTCGAGGGTTAGCGGGGCCCTAAAAAACAATGAGCAGTTCTTC. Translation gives CASRVSGALKNNEQFF.

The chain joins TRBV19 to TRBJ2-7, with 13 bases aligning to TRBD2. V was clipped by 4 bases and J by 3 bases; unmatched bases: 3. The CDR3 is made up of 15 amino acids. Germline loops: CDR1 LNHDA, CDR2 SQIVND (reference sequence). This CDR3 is CASSTGLAGDYEQYF. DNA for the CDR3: TGTGCCAGTAGTACCGGACTAGCGGGGGACTACGAGCAGTACTTC.

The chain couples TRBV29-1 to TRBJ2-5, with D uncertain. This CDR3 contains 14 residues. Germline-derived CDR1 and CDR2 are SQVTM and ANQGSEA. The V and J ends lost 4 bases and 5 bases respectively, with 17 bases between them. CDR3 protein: CSVGPPAPGETQYF. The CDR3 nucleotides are TGCAGCGTTGGACCCCCAGCCCCGGGTGAGACCCAGTACTTC.

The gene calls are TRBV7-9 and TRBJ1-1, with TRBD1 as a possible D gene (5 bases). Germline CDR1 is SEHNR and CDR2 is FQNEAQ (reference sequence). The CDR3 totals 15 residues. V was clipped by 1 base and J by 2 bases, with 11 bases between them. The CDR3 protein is CASSLGGVPNTEAFF. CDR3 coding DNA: TGTGCCAGCAGCTTAGGGGGGGTGCCAAACACTGAAGCTTTCTTT.

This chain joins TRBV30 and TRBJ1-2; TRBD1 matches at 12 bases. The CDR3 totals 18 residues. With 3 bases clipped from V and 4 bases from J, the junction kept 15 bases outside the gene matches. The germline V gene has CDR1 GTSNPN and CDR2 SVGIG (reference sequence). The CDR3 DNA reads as TGTGCCTGGAGCTCCAGGGGGGACAGGGGGCTTAAAGGCTATGGCTACACCTTC. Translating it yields CAWSSRGDRGLKGYGYTF. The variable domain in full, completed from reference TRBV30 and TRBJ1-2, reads SQTIHQWPATLVQPVGSPLSLECTVEGTSNPNLYWYRQAAGRGLQLLFYSVGIGQISSEVPQNLSASRPQDRQFILSSKKLLLSDSGFYLCAWSSRGDRGLKGYGYTFGSGTRLTVV.

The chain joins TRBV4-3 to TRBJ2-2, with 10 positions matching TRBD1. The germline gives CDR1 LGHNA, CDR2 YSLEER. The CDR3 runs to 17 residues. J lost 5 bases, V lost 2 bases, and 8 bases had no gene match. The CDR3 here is CASSQYPGQGITGELFF. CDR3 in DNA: TGCGCCAGCAGCCAATACCCGGGACAGGGGATTACCGGGGAGCTGTTTTTT.

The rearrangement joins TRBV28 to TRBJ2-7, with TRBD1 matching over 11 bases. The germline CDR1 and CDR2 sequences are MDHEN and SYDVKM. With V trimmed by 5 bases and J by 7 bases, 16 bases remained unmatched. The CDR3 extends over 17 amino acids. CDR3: CASSPRPGQGGLQEQYF. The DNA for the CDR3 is TGTGCCAGCAGTCCACGGCCGGGACAGGGGGGTCTACAGGAGCAGTACTTC. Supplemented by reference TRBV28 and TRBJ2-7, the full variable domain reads DVKVTQSSRYLVKRTGEKVFLECVQDMDHENMFWYRQDPGLGLRLIYFSYDVKMKEKGDIPEGYSVSREKKERFSLILESASTNQTSMYLCASSPRPGQGGLQEQYFGPGTRLTVT.

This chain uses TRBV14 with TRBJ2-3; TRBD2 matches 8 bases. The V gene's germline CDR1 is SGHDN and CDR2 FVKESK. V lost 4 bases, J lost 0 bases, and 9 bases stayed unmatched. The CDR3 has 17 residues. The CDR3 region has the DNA TGTGCCAGCAGCCCCCCTGCGCGGGAGGTGAGCACAGATACGCAGTATTTT. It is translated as CASSPPAREVSTDTQYF.

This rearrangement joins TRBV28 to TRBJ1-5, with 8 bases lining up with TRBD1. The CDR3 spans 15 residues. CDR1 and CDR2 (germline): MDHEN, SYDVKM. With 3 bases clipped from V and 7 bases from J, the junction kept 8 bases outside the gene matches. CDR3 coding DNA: TGTGCCAGCAGTTTGACAGGGGTGGGGGGGCAGCCCCAGCATTTT. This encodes CASSLTGVGGQPQHF.

The CDR3 region is CASSQDPPPSSYNEQFF. The DNA of the CDR3 is TGTGCCAGCAGCCAAGATCCCCCTCCGAGCTCCTACAATGAGCAGTTCTTC. The rearrangement uses TRBV14 and TRBJ2-1; D remains ambiguous. Trimming stripped 0 bases from V and 0 bases from J, with 12 bases between. Germline loops: CDR1 SGHDN, CDR2 FVKESK. CDR3 length: 17 residues.

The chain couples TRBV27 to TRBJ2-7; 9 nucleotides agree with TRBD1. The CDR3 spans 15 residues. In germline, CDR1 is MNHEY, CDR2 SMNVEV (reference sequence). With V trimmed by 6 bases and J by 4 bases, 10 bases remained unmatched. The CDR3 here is CASRPSGGQGYEQYF. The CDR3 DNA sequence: TGTGCCAGCAGACCCTCGGGGGGACAGGGATACGAGCAGTACTTC.

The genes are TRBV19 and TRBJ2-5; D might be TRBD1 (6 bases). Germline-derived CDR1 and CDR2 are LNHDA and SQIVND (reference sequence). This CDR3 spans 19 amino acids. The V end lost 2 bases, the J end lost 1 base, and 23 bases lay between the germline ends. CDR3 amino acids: CASSISSWGQSQAQETQYF. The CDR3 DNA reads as TGTGCCAGTAGTATAAGTAGCTGGGGGCAAAGCCAGGCCCAAGAGACCCAGTACTTC.

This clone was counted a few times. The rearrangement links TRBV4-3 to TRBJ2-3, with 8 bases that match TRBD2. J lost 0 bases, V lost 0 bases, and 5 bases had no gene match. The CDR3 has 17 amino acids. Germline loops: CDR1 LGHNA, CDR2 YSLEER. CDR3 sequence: CASSQDFASGSTDTQYF. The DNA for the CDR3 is TGCGCCAGCAGCCAAGATTTCGCTAGCGGGAGCACAGATACGCAGTATTTT.

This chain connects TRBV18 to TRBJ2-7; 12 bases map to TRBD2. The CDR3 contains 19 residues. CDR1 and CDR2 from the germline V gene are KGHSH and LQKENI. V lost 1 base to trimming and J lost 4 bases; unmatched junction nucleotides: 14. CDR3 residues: CASSPLRLAGGPHTYEQYF. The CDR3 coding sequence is TGTGCCAGCTCACCACTCAGGCTAGCGGGAGGGCCGCACACATACGAGCAGTACTTC.